These T cell receptor beta chains were read from a single sample in a study of early T cells in non-severe SARS-CoV-2 infection. In TCRdb, the 5' RACE reads were re-called with MiXCR into one record per CDR3 protein. The repertoire holds around 84,000 distinct CDR3 sequences, with 12% as singletons. Sequencing used whole blood. These receptors were obtained from an adult who was a healthcare worker with PCR-confirmed SARS-CoV-2 infection or an uninfected control (not recorded which). Each CDR3 is given with its conserved first and last residue. D genes are given only for firm matches. Expanded clones are given a class, and other clones once, few, many or no size at all.

NA,TRBJ2-3,TRBV6-5,many,CASQNGGTDTQYF,TGTGCCAGCCAAAATGGGGGCACAGATACGCAGTATTTT
NA,TRBJ1-6,TRBV6-5,NA,CASSYSFHLRQIYNSPLHF,TGTGCCAGCAGTTACTCCTTCCACCTTCGACAGATTTATAATTCACCCCTCCACTTT
NA,TRBJ1-6,TRBV18,NA,CASSPISNSPLHF,TGTGCCAGCTCACCAATATCTAATTCACCCCTCCACTTT
NA,TRBJ1-4,TRBV29-1,few,CSVIGQSSANEKLFF,TGCAGCGTCATAGGGCAGTCCTCCGCTAATGAAAAACTGTTTTTT
NA,TRBJ1-4,TRBV25-1,many,CASRGANEKLFF,TGTGCCAGCAGGGGGGCTAATGAAAAACTGTTTTTT
NA,TRBJ2-1,TRBV5-1,NA,CASSLGQAGEQFF,TGCGCCAGCAGCTTGGGACAGGCTGGTGAGCAGTTCTTC
NA,TRBJ2-7,TRBV5-1,few,CASSLGAALYYEQYF,TGCGCCAGCAGCTTGGGGGCAGCCCTCTACTACGAGCAGTACTTC
NA,TRBJ1-1,TRBV30,many,CAWSHEGGLTEAFF,TGTGCCTGGAGCCACGAGGGGGGGCTCACTGAAGCTTTCTTT
NA,TRBJ2-7,TRBV27,once,CASSLQVSSYEQYF,TGTGCCAGCAGTTTGCAGGTTAGCTCCTACGAGCAGTACTTC
NA,TRBJ1-2,TRBV7-9,many,CASSPTEDLYGYTF,TGTGCCAGCAGCCCGACGGAGGATCTCTATGGCTACACCTTC
TRBD2,TRBJ2-3,TRBV6-1,NA,CASSVTSGGYTDTQYF,TGTGCCAGCAGTGTGACTAGCGGGGGCTACACAGATACGCAGTATTTT
NA,TRBJ1-1,TRBV3-1,few,CASSQLTYGGNTEAFF,TGTGCCAGCAGCCAACTGACTTATGGCGGCAACACTGAAGCTTTCTTT
NA,TRBJ2-1,TRBV6-2/TRBV6-3,NA,CASLFGLTGNEQFF,TGTGCCAGCCTCTTTGGACTGACGGGAAATGAGCAGTTCTTC
TRBD2,TRBJ2-3,TRBV18,few,CASSPQAGLALRTDTQYF,TGTGCCAGCTCACCACAGGCCGGACTAGCCCTACGCACAGATACGCAGTATTTT
NA,TRBJ1-1,TRBV6-2/TRBV6-3,many,CASSYGFVGNTEAFF,TGTGCCAGCAGTTACGGGTTCGTAGGAAACACTGAAGCTTTCTTT
NA,TRBJ2-5,TRBV11-3,NA,CASSALGPQETQYF,TGTGCCAGCAGCGCTCTTGGACCCCAAGAGACCCAGTACTTC
TRBD1,TRBJ1-2,TRBV12-5,many,CASGLFSQGDNYGYTF,TGTGCTAGTGGTTTGTTCTCCCAGGGGGACAACTATGGCTACACCTTC
NA,TRBJ2-1,TRBV3-1,few,CASSRVAYNEQFF,TGTGCCAGCAGCCGGGTGGCGTACAATGAGCAGTTCTTC
NA,TRBJ1-1,TRBV2,many,CASSADRLWNTEAFF,TGTGCCAGCAGCGCCGACCGACTTTGGAACACTGAAGCTTTCTTT
NA,TRBJ2-1,TRBV29-1,once,CSVDDGTVNEQFF,TGCAGCGTTGACGACGGGACGGTCAATGAGCAGTTCTTC
NA,TRBJ1-1,TRBV7-9,few,CASRPRLGRTEAFF,TGTGCCAGCAGGCCAAGGTTAGGGAGGACTGAAGCTTTCTTT
NA,TRBJ2-1,TRBV12-3/TRBV12-4,few,CASSLNYNEQFF,TGTGCCAGCAGTTTAAACTACAATGAGCAGTTCTTC
NA,TRBJ1-3,TRBV15,many,CATGRSLGNTIYF,TGTGCCACCGGGAGGAGTCTTGGAAACACCATATATTTT
NA,TRBJ2-7,TRBV11-2,many,CASSSGAAGIYEQYF,TGTGCCAGCAGCTCAGGGGCCGCTGGAATCTACGAGCAGTACTTC
TRBD2,TRBJ2-5,TRBV9,NA,CASSVGTRGETQYF,TGTGCCAGCAGCGTAGGGACTAGGGGAGAGACCCAGTACTTC
TRBD1,TRBJ1-2,TRBV19,many,CASSPRTGNGYTF,TGTGCCAGTAGTCCTCGGACAGGGAATGGCTACACCTTC
NA,TRBJ2-2,TRBV30,few,CAWSAGVAGELFF,TGTGCCTGGAGTGCTGGGGTAGCCGGGGAGCTGTTTTTT
NA,TRBJ1-1,TRBV7-9,many,CASSSSGGSEAFF,TGTGCCAGCAGCTCTAGTGGGGGGTCTGAAGCTTTCTTT
TRBD2,TRBJ2-7,TRBV7-2,many,CASSFSGSQSYEQYF,TGTGCCAGCAGCTTTAGCGGGAGCCAGTCCTACGAGCAGTACTTC
NA,TRBJ2-4,TRBV5-1,NA,CASSLDGAKNIQYF,TGCGCCAGCAGCTTGGATGGAGCCAAAAACATTCAGTACTTC
NA,TRBJ2-7,TRBV3-1,NA,CASSQFVGSYEQYF,TGTGCCAGCAGCCAATTCGTCGGGTCCTACGAGCAGTACTTC